This paragraph reports one T cell receptor beta chain. The target of this receptor is not known. No qualities accompany the bases; no much larger clone lies one base away. Based on the germline V gene (reference sequence), the CDR1 and CDR2 sequences are DFQATT and SNEGSKA. The V and J ends are trimmed by 3 bases and 0 bases, leaving 12 bases between them. Inclusive of the bounding cysteine and phenylalanine, the CDR3 is 15 residues long. The CDR3 DNA has 45 bases and is translated from base 1. These data originate in a study of T-cell reconstitution after alpha-beta-depleted transplantation in children (dated by TCRdb to the mid-2010s). As for the study more broadly: The study quantitatively tracked T-cell immune reconstitution after TCRalphabeta/CD19-depleted allogeneic hematopoietic cell transplantation in children using TCR repertoire profiling.

Library preparation was by PCR. Sequencing relied on an Illumina HiSeq 2500. TCR libraries were prepared with molecular barcoding, using unique molecular identifiers to normalize TCRbeta repertoire quantification. The public reads were reprocessed in TCRdb via fastp at Q25 and MiXCR, keeping in-frame beta chains. Identical CDR3 protein sequences are pooled into one entry, listed with their most common genes and DNA. The sample table shows hundreds of thousands of distinct CDR3 sequences, and roughly a tenth are seen once. The ten largest clonotypes hold roughly 7.1% of the sample. The treatment or condition tag for this specimen amounts to: allogeneic hematopoietic cell transplantation with graft depleted of TCRalphabeta T cells and CD19 B cells. The children who served as transplant recipients had been given grafts of TCRalphabeta/CD19-depleted allogeneic hematopoietic cells. The full study reports these points: Over the following months the frequencies of hyperexpanded clones went down, and after one year T-cell counts and TCRbeta diversity were mostly credited to newly produced T cells. The high TCRbeta diversity at day 60 in some patients was ascribed to recipient T cells and intrathymic progenitors that had survived conditioning. The apparently early recovery of alphabetaT-cell counts about two months after transplant reportedly depended on only several hundred rapidly expanded clones that came from non-depleted graft cells.

Sequencing was performed on PBMCs, taken before TCRalphabeta/CD19-depleted stem cell transplant. Recombination connected TRBV20-1 to TRBJ2-1, with TRBD1 tentatively as D gene (5 bases match). The receptor was isolated from a boy under two years old with acute myeloid leukemia, due to receive a stem cell transplant. The CDR3 has the sequence CSASPDTTSYNEQFF. The sequenced DNA: TGCAGTGCTAGCCCGGACACGACCTCCTACAATGAGCAGTTCTTC.